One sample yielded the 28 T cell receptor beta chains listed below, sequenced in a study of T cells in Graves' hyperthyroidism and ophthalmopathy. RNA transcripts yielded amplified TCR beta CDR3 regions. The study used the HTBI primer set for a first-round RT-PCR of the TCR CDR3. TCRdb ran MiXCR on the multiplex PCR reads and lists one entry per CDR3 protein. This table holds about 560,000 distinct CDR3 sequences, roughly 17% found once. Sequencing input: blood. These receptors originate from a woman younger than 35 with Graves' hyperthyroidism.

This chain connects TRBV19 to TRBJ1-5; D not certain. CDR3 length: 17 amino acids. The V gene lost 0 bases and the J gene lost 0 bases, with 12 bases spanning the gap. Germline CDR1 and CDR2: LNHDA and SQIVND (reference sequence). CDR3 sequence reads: CASSIDLPGDSNQPQHF. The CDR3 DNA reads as TGTGCCAGTAGTATAGATCTCCCAGGAGATAGCAATCAGCCCCAGCATTTT.

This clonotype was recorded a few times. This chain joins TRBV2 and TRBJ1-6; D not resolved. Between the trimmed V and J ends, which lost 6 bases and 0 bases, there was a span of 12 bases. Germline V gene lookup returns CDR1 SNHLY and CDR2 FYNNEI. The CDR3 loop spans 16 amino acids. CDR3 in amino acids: CASSGPGSSYNSPLHF. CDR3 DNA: TGTGCCAGCAGCGGACCCGGCAGCTCCTATAATTCACCCCTCCACTTT.

The CDR3 sequence: CATSPTGPGANVLTF. The CDR3 coding sequence is TGTGCCACCAGCCCTACAGGTCCCGGGGCCAACGTCCTGACTTTC. The chain couples TRBV24-1 to TRBJ2-6; D possibly corresponds to TRBD1 (5 bases). Looked up from germline, CDR1 is KGHDR and CDR2 is SFDVKD. The CDR3 extends over 15 amino acids. The V gene lost 7 bases and the J gene lost 4 bases, with 13 bases spanning the gap.

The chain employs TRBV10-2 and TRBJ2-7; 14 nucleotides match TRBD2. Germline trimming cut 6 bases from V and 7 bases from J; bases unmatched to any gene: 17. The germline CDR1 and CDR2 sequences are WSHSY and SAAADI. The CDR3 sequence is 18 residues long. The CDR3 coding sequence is TGCGCCAGCAGGAAGAGACCGGGACTAGCGGGAGTTTTGGGAGAGCAGTACTTC. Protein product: CASRKRPGLAGVLGEQYF.

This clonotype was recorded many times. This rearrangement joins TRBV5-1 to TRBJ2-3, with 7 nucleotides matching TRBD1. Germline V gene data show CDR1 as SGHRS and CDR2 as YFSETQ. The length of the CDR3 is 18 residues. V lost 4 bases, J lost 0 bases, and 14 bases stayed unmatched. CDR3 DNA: TGCGCCAGCAGCCGAACCCCCGGGACAGCCTTAAGCACAGATACGCAGTATTTT. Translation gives CASSRTPGTALSTDTQYF.

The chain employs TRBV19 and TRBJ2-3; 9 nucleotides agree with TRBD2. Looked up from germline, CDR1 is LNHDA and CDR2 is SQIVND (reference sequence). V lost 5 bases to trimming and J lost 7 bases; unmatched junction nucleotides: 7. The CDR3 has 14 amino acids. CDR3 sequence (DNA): TGTGCCAGTAGTCTGGGACTAGCCCTCAATACGCAGTATTTT. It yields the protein CASSLGLALNTQYF.

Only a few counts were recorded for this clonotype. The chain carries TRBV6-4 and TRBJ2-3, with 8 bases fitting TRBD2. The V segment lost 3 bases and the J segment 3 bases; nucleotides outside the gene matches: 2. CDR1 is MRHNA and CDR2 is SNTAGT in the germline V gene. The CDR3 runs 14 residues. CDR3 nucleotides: TGTGCCAGCAGTGAGGCTAGCGGGACAGATACGCAGTATTTT. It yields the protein CASSEASGTDTQYF.

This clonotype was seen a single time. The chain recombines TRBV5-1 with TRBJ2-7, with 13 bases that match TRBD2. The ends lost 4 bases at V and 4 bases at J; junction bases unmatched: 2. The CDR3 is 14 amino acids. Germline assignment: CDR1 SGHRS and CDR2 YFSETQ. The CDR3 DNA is TGCGCCAGCAGCCAGACTAGCGGGAGGTACGAGCAGTACTTC. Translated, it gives CASSQTSGRYEQYF.

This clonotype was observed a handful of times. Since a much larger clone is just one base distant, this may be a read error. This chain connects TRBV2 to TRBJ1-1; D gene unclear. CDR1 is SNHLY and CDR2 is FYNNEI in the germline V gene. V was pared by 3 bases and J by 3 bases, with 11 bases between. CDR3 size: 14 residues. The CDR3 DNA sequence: TGTGCCAGCAGTGAGCAGCGCGGGGACACTGAAGCTTTCTTT. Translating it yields CASSEQRGDTEAFF. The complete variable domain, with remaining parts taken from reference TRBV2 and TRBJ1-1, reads EPEVTQTPSHQVTQMGQEVILRCVPISNHLYFYWYRQILGQKVEFLVSFYNNEISEKSEIFDDQFSVERPDGSNFTLKIRSTKLEDSAMYFCASSEQRGDTEAFFGQGTRLTVV.

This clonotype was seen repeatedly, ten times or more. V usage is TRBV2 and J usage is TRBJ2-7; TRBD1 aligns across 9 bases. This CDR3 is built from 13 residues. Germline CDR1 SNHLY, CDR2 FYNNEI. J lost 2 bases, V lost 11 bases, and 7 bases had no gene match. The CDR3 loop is CADRGEGAYEQYF. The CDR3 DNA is TGTGCCGACAGGGGGGAAGGGGCCTACGAGCAGTACTTC.

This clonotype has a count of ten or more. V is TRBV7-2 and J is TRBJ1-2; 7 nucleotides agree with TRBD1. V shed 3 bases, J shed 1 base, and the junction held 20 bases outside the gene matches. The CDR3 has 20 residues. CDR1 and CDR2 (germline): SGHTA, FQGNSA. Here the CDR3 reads CASSFVFLDREDPYNYGYTF. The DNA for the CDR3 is TGTGCCAGCAGCTTCGTGTTTCTCGACAGGGAGGACCCCTATAACTATGGCTACACCTTC.

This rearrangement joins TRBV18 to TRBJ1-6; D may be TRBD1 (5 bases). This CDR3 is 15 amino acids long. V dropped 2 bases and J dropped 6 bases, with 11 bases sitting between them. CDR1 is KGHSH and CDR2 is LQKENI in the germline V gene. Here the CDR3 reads CASSPIQGGNSPLHF. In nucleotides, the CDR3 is TGTGCCAGCTCACCAATTCAGGGAGGTAATTCACCCCTCCACTTT.

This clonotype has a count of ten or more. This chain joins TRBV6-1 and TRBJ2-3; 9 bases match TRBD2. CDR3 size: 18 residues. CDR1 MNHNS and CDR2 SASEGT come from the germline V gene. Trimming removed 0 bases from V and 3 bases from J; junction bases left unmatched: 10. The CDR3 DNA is TGTGCCAGCAGTGAAGCGCTTCTCTCTAGCGGGAATACAGATACGCAGTATTTT. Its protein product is CASSEALLSSGNTDTQYF.

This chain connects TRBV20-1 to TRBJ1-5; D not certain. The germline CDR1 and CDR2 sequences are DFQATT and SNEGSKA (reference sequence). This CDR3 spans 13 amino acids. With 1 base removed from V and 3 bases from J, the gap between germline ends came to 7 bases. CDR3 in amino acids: CSARVRNNQPQHF. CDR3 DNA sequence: TGCAGTGCTAGAGTCCGAAACAATCAGCCCCAGCATTTT.

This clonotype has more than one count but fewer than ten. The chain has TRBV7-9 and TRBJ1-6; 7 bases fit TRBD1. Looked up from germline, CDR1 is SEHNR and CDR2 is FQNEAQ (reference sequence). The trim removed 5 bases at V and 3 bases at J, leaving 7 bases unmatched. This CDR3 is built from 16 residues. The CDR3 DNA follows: TGTGCCAGCAGCCACGACAGGGCCAGCTATAATTCACCCCTCCACTTT. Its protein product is CASSHDRASYNSPLHF.

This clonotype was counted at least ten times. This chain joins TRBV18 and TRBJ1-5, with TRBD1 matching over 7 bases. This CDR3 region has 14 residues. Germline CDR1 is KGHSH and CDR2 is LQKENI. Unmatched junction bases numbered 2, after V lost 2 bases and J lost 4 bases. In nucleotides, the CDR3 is TGTGCCAGCTCACCAGGGGACAGTAATCAGCCCCAGCATTTT. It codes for CASSPGDSNQPQHF. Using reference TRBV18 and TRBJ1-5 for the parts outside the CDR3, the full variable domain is NAGVMQNPRHLVRRRGQEARLRCSPMKGHSHVYWYRQLPEEGLKFMVYLQKENIIDESGMPKERFSAEFPKEGPSILRIQQVVRGDSAAYFCASSPGDSNQPQHFGDGTRLSIL.

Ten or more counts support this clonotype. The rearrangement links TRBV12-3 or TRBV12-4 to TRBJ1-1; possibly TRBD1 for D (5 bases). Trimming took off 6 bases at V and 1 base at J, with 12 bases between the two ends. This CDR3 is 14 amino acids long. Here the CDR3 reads CASRAGHRNTEAFF. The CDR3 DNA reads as TGTGCCAGCAGGGCAGGACACAGGAACACTGAAGCTTTCTTT.

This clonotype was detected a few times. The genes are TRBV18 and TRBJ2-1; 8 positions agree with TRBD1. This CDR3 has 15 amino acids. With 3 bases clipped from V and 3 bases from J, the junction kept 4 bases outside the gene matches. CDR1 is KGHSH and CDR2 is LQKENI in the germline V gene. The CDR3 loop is CASSPKGTGYNEQFF. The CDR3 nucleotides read TGTGCCAGCTCACCTAAAGGGACAGGCTACAATGAGCAGTTCTTC.

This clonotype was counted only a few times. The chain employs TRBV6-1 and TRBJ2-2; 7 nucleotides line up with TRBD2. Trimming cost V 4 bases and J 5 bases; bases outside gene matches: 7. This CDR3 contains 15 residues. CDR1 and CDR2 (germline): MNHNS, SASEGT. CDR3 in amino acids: CASSAERGRTGELFF. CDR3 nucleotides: TGTGCCAGCAGTGCCGAGCGGGGACGGACCGGGGAGCTGTTTTTT.

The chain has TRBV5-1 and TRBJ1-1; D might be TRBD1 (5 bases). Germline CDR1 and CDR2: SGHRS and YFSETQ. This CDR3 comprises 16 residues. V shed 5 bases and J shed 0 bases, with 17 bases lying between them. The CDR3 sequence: CASSQYRQYMNTEAFF. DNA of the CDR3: TGCGCCAGCAGTCAGTACAGACAGTACATGAACACTGAAGCTTTCTTT. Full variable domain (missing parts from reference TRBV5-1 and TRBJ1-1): KAGVTQTPRYLIKTRGQQVTLSCSPISGHRSVSWYQQTPGQGLQFLFEYFSETQRNKGNFPGRFSGRQFSNSRSEMNVSTLELGDSALYLCASSQYRQYMNTEAFFGQGTRLTVV.

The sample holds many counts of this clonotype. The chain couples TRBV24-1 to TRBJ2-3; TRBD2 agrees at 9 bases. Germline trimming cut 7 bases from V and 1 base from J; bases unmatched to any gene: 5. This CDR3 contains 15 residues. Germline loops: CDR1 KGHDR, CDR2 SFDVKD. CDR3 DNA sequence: TGTGCCACCAGCCAGCGGGGGGCCGGCACAGATACGCAGTATTTT. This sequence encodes CATSQRGAGTDTQYF.

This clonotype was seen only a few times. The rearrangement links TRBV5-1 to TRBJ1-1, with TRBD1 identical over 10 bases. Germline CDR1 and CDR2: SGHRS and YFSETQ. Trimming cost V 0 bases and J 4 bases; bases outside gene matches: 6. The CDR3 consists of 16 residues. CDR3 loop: CASSLVGDRGGTEAFF. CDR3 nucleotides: TGCGCCAGCAGCTTGGTAGGGGACAGGGGAGGCACTGAAGCTTTCTTT.

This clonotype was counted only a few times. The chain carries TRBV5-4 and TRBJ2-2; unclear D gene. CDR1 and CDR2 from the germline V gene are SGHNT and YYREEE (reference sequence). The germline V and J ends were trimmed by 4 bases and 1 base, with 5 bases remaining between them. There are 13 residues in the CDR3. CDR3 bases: TGTGCCAGCAGCCAGCTGAACACCGGGGAGCTGTTTTTT. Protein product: CASSQLNTGELFF.

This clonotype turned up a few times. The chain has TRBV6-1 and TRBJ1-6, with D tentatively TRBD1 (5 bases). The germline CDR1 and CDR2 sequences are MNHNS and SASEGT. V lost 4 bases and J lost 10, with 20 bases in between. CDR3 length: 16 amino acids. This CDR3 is CASSGGTVVFGSPLHF. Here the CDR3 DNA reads TGTGCCAGCAGTGGGGGGACCGTGGTATTCGGATCACCCCTCCACTTT.

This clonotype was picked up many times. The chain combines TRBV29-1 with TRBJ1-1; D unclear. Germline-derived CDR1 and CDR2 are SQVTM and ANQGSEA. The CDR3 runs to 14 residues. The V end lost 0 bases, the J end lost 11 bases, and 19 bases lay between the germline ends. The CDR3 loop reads CSVEDTVAGEEAFF. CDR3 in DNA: TGCAGCGTTGAAGACACAGTGGCAGGCGAAGAGGCTTTCTTT.

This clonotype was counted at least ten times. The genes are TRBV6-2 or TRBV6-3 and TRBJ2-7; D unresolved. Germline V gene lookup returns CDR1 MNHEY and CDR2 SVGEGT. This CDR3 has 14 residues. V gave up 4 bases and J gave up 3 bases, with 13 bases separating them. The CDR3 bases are TGTGCCAGCAGTTTACGAGCGCAGCTCTACGAGCAGTACTTC. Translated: CASSLRAQLYEQYF.

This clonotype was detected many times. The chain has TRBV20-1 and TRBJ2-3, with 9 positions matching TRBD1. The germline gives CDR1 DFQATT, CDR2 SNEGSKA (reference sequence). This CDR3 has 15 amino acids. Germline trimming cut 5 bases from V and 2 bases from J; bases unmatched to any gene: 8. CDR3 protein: CSASRDRAPTDTQYF. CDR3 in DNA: TGCAGTGCTTCCCGGGACAGGGCACCCACAGATACGCAGTATTTT.

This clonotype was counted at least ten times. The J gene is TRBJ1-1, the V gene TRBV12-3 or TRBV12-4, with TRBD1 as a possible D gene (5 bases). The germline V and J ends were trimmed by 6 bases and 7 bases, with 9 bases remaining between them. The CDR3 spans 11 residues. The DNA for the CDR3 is TGTGCCAGCAGCCCGGGACGTGAAGCTTTCTTT. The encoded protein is CASSPGREAFF.